A selection of T cell receptor beta chains follows, all from one sample in a study of T cell responses to AZD1222 COVID-19 vaccine. Clones were sequenced by immunoSEQ multiplex PCR, and TCRdb holds only the in-frame ones, with some missing. The sample records roughly 140,000 clones, 70% to 90% being singletons. The input for sequencing was peripheral blood, taken on day 0 of AZD1222 vaccination. These receptor sequences come from an adult in good health. Each CDR3 is given with its conserved first and last residue. A D gene is named only where the DNA matches it firmly. Size tells how often a clone was seen (once, few, many) or the class of an expanded clone, and some rows leave it out.

>TRBV14|-|-|TRBJ2-1
TGTGCCAGCAGCCAAGTCCGGTTTAATGAGCAGTTCTTC
CASSQVRFNEQFF
>TRBV18|-|few|TRBJ1-2
TGTGCCAGCTCTCTACAGAACTATGGCTACACCTTC
CASSLQNYGYTF
>TRBV6-5|TRBD1|once|TRBJ1-6
TGTGCCAGCAAAAAGGGGGCGGATAGTTCACCCCTCCACTTT
CASKKGADSSPLHF
>TRBV6-5|-|-|TRBJ2-1
TGTGCCAGCAGCGCCCCGCCCATCGACTACAATGAGCAGTTCTTC
CASSAPPIDYNEQFF
>TRBV5-5|-|-|TRBJ2-2
TGTGCCAGCAGCTCACACGCCGTTAGGGAGCTGTTTTTT
CASSSHAVRELFF
>TRBV4-1|-|-|TRBJ1-2
TGCGCCAGCAGCCAAGGGACGGAGCGATGGTATGGCTACACCTTC
CASSQGTERWYGYTF
>TRBV5-1|-|once|TRBJ1-1
TGCGCCAGCAGCTTGGCACATACGAACACTGAAGCTTTCTTT
CASSLAHTNTEAFF
>TRBV27|-|-|TRBJ1-5
TGTGCCAGCAGTCCTATACAGGGAAGTAGCAATCAGCCCCAGCATTTT
CASSPIQGSSNQPQHF
>TRBV7-2|-|-|TRBJ1-1
TGTGCCAGCAGCACCGGACCTTTCAGGAGCACTGAAGCTTTCTTT
CASSTGPFRSTEAFF
>TRBV7-8|TRBD2|once|TRBJ2-1
TGTGCCAGCAGCCATCTAGCGGGGACAAAGGATGAGCAGTTCTTC
CASSHLAGTKDEQFF
>TRBV6-5|TRBD2|few|TRBJ2-1
TGTGCCAGCAGCCTGACTAGCGGGGATCCTAATGAGCAGTTCTTC
CASSLTSGDPNEQFF
>TRBV12-5|-|-|TRBJ1-6
TGTGCTAGTGGCTTGGAGAGGACAGCTAGTTCACCCCTCCACTTT
CASGLERTASSPLHF
>TRBV2|-|-|TRBJ2-3
TGTGCCAGCAGGCCCGGGGGGCCTTCCCCGTATTTT
CASRPGGPSPYF
>TRBV7-2|-|-|TRBJ1-2
TGTGCCAGCAGCCTATCTCCCAGGGCGATCTATGGCTACACCTTC
CASSLSPRAIYGYTF
>TRBV29-1|TRBD1|-|TRBJ2-2
TGCAGCGTCCGACAGGGGACGATCACCGGGGAGCTGTTTTTT
CSVRQGTITGELFF
>TRBV6-5|-|few|TRBJ1-1
TGTGCCAGCAGTTACGGGAGGGACACTGAAGCTTTCTTT
CASSYGRDTEAFF
>TRBV3-1/TRBV3-2|-|-|TRBJ1-2
TGTGCCAGCAGCCACGGGAAGATAGGGACGGCCTATGGCTACACCTTC
CASSHGKIGTAYGYTF
>TRBV30|-|once|TRBJ2-7
TGTGCCTGGAAAAGGGGACACAGCTCCTACGAGCAGTACTTC
CAWKRGHSSYEQYF
>TRBV9|-|-|TRBJ1-4
TGTGCCAGCAGCGTTACGGGTAATAATGAAAAACTGTTTTTT
CASSVTGNNEKLFF
>TRBV4-1|TRBD1|-|TRBJ2-2
TGCGCCAGCAACCCGCGAGGACAGGGGAGGGTCCTGAACACCGGGGAGCTGTTTTTT
CASNPRGQGRVLNTGELFF
>TRBV27|TRBD2|-|TRBJ2-1
TGTGCCAGCAGTTTAGTACTAGCGGGAGGCAATGAGCAGTTCTTC
CASSLVLAGGNEQFF
>TRBV7-9|-|-|TRBJ2-1
TGTGCCCTGAACCGGGACCAGCGATCCAATGAGCAGTTCTTC
CALNRDQRSNEQFF
>TRBV19|-|-|TRBJ1-2
TGTGCCAGTAGTATAATGAGGGGGAACTATGGCTACACCTTC
CASSIMRGNYGYTF
>TRBV5-4|TRBD1|-|TRBJ1-2
TGTGCCAGCAGCCTGGACAGGGCCAACTATGGCTACACCTTC
CASSLDRANYGYTF
>TRBV29-1|-|-|TRBJ1-1
TGCAGCTCAGGATGGGGGGGCCCTGAAGCTTTCTTT
CSSGWGGPEAFF
>TRBV5-5|-|few|TRBJ2-7
TGTGCCAGCAGCTTAGCTGTGGCAGACGAGCAGTACTTC
CASSLAVADEQYF
>TRBV13|-|once|TRBJ1-5
TGTGCCAGCAGCTTAGGGGGGGGGCCCCAGCCCCAGCATTTT
CASSLGGGPQPQHF
>TRBV11-2|TRBD1|once|TRBJ2-2
TGTGCCAGCACCAAAACCGCTGGACAGGGAAGGGCCGGGGAGCTGTTTTTT
CASTKTAGQGRAGELFF
>TRBV7-3|-|few|TRBJ2-2
TGTGCCAGCAGCTTCGGCCCTGCCCGGCAGCTGTTTTTT
CASSFGPARQLFF
>TRBV2|-|-|TRBJ1-4
TGTGCCAGTCGGGAGAGGGCTAATGAAAAACTGTTTTTT
CASRERANEKLFF
>TRBV7-9|-|-|TRBJ1-4
TGTGCCAGCAGCTCTAAAACCGGGACTAAGGGTGAAAAACTGTTTTTT
CASSSKTGTKGEKLFF
>TRBV2|-|-|TRBJ2-7
TGTGCCAGCACCCAGCCCTACGAGCAGTACTTC
CASTQPYEQYF
>TRBV5-1|-|-|TRBJ1-1
TGCGCCAGCAGCTTGATGGGGATGGGCTGGGCTGAAGCTTTCTTT
CASSLMGMGWAEAFF
>TRBV19|-|-|TRBJ1-1
TGTGCCAGTAGTTTCCCGGAAGGGGCGTGGACTGAAGCTTTCTTT
CASSFPEGAWTEAFF
>TRBV19|-|-|TRBJ2-7
TGTGCCAGTAGTATAAGTTCTTCCATCGAGCAGTACTTC
CASSISSSIEQYF
>TRBV5-1|-|-|TRBJ2-5
TGCGCCAGCAGCTTGGTGGGAGAGACCCAGTACTTC
CASSLVGETQYF
>TRBV30|-|-|TRBJ2-5
TGTGCCTGGAGCCAAGGGACGGTCCAAGAGACCCAGTACTTC
CAWSQGTVQETQYF
>TRBV6-2/TRBV6-3|TRBD2|-|TRBJ2-7
TGTGCCAGCAGTTATCGGGCGGGAGAAAGCCCCTACGAGCAGTACTTC
CASSYRAGESPYEQYF
>TRBV7-8|-|once|TRBJ1-2
TGTGCCAGCAGCTTAGCAGGGGGGGATGGCTACACCTTC
CASSLAGGDGYTF
>TRBV6-1|TRBD1|once|TRBJ2-1
TGTGCCAGCAGTGAAGCCTTTCCAGGGGGTCACTACAATGAGCAGTTCTTC
CASSEAFPGGHYNEQFF
>TRBV12-5|-|-|TRBJ2-7
TGTGCTAGTGGTTTGAGTGCGGGCTACGAGCAGTACTTC
CASGLSAGYEQYF
>TRBV6-5|-|-|TRBJ2-3
TGTGCCAGCAGGGATAACACAGATACGCAGTATTTT
CASRDNTDTQYF
>TRBV10-3|-|-|TRBJ2-7
TGTGCCATCAAGGTGGGGGGACCCGGGGACGAGCAGTACTTC
CAIKVGGPGDEQYF
>TRBV18|TRBD2|-|TRBJ2-1
TGTGCCAGCTCGTCACTAGCGGGAGGAAACAATGAGCAGTTCTTC
CASSSLAGGNNEQFF
>TRBV5-1|-|-|TRBJ1-3
TGCGCCAGCAGCCTTGACCCGGACTCTGGAAACACCATATATTTT
CASSLDPDSGNTIYF
>TRBV9|-|-|TRBJ2-3
TGTGCCAGCAGCGTAGAAGCTAGCACAGATACGCAGTATTTT
CASSVEASTDTQYF